Listed below are T cell receptor beta chains from one sample, sequenced in a study of technical replicates of blood from a few donors. Sequencing used immunoSEQ multiplex PCR; TCRdb keeps in-frame clones, though not all of them. Of just under 60,000 clones in the sample, around 96% are singletons; the top ten hold around 3%. Sequencing was carried out using PBMCs. Receptor source: a human donor in good health. Some clones in this sample may be carry-over from other donors' samples. The CDR3 runs from the conserved cysteine through the conserved F or W. D genes are given only for firm matches. Part of the rows lack a size; the others show once, few, many or a class for expanded clones.

v_call,j_call,d_call,clone_size,cdr3_aa,cdr3_nt
TRBV7-9,TRBJ2-7,NA,NA,CASSLTTKYEQYF,TGTGCCAGCAGCCTGACTACAAAATACGAGCAGTACTTC
TRBV4-3,TRBJ2-2,NA,NA,CASSQERAGRGTGELFF,TGCGCCAGCAGCCAAGAAAGGGCGGGGCGAGGCACCGGGGAGCTGTTTTTT
TRBV5-6,TRBJ2-3,NA,once,CASSWERIRTDTQYF,TGTGCCAGCAGCTGGGAGCGGATCCGCACAGATACGCAGTATTTT
TRBV6-6,TRBJ1-6,TRBD1,NA,CASRTTGQSNSPLHF,TGTGCCAGCCGAACCACGGGACAGTCTAATTCACCCCTCCACTTT
TRBV7-2,TRBJ2-5,TRBD2,NA,CASSFRGVETQYF,TGTGCCAGCAGCTTCCGGGGGGTGGAGACCCAGTACTTC
TRBV29-1,TRBJ2-2,TRBD2,NA,CSVDPSGSNTGELFF,TGCAGCGTTGACCCTAGCGGGAGTAACACCGGGGAGCTGTTTTTT
TRBV7-2,TRBJ2-7,NA,once,CASSSGSRQYF,TGTGCCAGCAGCTCCGGGTCCCGGCAGTACTTC
TRBV7-3,TRBJ2-3,TRBD2,once,CATRAGGSTDTQYF,TGTGCCACCCGGGCGGGAGGGAGCACAGATACGCAGTATTTT
TRBV27,TRBJ2-5,NA,NA,CASSSYHGRGARETQYF,TGTGCCAGCAGTTCCTACCACGGCCGGGGGGCCCGGGAGACCCAGTACTTC
TRBV9,TRBJ2-2,NA,NA,CASSGGGGKAGELFF,TGTGCCAGCTCTGGAGGTGGGGGGAAAGCCGGGGAGCTGTTTTTT
TRBV5-6,TRBJ2-5,TRBD2,NA,CASSLVELAGAEETQYF,TGTGCCAGCAGCTTGGTAGAGCTAGCGGGAGCTGAAGAGACCCAGTACTTC
TRBV6-5,TRBJ2-3,NA,NA,CASSLRGRQDTQYF,TGTGCCAGCAGCCTGAGAGGGAGGCAAGATACGCAGTATTTT
TRBV4-3,TRBJ2-7,NA,once,CASSHTTGYEQYF,TGCGCCAGCAGCCATACGACAGGCTACGAGCAGTACTTC
TRBV11-1,TRBJ1-2,TRBD1,NA,CASSLDRGTGYGYTF,TGTGCCAGCAGCCTTGACAGGGGCACCGGCTATGGCTACACCTTC
TRBV4-2,TRBJ2-2,NA,NA,CASSPGGAAGELFF,TGTGCCAGCAGCCCTGGAGGGGCGGCCGGGGAGCTGTTTTTT
TRBV2,TRBJ2-3,NA,NA,CASSPGHHTDTQYF,TGTGCCAGCAGTCCAGGACACCACACAGATACGCAGTATTTT